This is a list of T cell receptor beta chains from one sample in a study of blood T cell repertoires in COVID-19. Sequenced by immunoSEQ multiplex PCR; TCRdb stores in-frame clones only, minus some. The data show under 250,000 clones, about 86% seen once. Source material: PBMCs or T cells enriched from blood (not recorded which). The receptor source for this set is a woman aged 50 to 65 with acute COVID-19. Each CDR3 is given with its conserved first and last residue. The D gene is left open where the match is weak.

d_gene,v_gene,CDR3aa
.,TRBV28,CASRTPMIDQPQHF
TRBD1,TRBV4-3,CASSQIQGARQPQHF
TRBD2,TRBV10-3,CAISDIGLAGNEQFF
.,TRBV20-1,CSASGDWDQPQHF
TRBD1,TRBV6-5,CASPRADRDNEKLFF
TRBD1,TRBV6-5,CASSLAGQGATGELFF
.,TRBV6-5,CASTKISAGELFF
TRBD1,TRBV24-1,CATSDLGTGKEDTQYF
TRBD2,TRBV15,CATSRDTISGTGYNEQFF
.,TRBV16,CASSRTANYGYTF
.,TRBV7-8,CASSTGTTNIQYF
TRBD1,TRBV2,CASSRQGDYGYTF
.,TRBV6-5,CASSPKGLLYNEQFF
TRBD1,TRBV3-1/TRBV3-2,CASSQRQGACEKLFF
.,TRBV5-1,CASSLIGVGTNTGELFF
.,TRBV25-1,CASSIGGPGTQYF
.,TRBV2,CASSEVSYNEKLFF
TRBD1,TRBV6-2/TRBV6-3,CASSPRTGGIQSAHEQYF
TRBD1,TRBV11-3,CASSLEFDEQGAWETQYF
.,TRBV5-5,CASSLQGSGYEQYF
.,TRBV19,CASRGQFDIQYF
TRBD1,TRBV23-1,CASIRLRTGDHGYTF
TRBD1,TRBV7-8,CASSSTGGVDTEAFF
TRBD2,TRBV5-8,CASSSDSGGLAGVNEQFF
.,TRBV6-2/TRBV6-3,CASSYPYGGFFAEQYF
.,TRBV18,CASSPTGGQETQYF
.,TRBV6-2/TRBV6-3,CASSSQGYEQYF
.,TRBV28,CASSLFRRPEDF
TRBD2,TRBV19,CASSPYSGEETQYF
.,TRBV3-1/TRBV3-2,CASSQGSGITRTGELFF
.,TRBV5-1,CASSGQTANSPLHF
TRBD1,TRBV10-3,CAISQGARGTDTQYF
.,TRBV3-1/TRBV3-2,CASSQRETQYF
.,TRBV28,CASMSSHEQYF
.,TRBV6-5,CASSTRDTLYEQYF
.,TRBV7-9,CASSFLGASTGELFF
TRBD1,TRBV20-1,CSASTGTGFGVYGYTF
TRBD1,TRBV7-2,CASSRTGYNQPQHF
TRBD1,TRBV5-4,CASSFQDRAYEQYF
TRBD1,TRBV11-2,CASNDRQGAHEQYF
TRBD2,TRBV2,CASSPLSGGLYEQYF
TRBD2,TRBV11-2,CASSFTSGGADTQYF
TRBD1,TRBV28,CASSSPGTGWDEQFF
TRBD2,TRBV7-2,CASSPRVLAGGRETQYF
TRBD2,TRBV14,CASSQFGYSGRGSYEQYF
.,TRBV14,CASSQGKSPDFF
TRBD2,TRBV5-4,CASGLAGFYEQYF
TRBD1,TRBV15,CATSRDLQGAAGNTIYF
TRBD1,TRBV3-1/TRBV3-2,CAASGQGGETQYF
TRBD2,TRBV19,CASSKGLAGGLAKNIQYF
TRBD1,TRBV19,CARWDRGLSQPQHF
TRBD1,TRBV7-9,CASSRTGLYSYEQYF
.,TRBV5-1,CASSLPGLSTGELFF
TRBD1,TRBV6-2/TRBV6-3,CASSYSTGGNGYTF
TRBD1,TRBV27,CASCYSGQLYNSPLHF
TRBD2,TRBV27,CASSPLGLAETNEQFF
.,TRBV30,CAWSEQGVTEAFF
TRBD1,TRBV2,CASSSDRLTGGAYGYTF
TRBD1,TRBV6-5,CASSYLGQEREKLFF